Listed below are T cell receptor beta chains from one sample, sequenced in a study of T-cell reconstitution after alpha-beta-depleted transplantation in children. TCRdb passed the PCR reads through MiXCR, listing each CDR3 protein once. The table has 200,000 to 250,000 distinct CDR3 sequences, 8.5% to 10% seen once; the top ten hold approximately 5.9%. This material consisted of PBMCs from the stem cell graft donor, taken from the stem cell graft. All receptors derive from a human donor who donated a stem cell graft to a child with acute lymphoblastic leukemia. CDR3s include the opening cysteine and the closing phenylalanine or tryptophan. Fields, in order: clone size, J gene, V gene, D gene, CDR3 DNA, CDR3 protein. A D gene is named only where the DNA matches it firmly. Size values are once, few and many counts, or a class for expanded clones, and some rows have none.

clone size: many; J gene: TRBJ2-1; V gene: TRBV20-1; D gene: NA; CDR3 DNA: TGCAGTGGAGAAGCCCACAATGAGCAGTTCTTC; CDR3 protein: CSGEAHNEQFF
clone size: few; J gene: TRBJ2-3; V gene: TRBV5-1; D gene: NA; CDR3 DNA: TGCGCCAGCAGCTTGGCCCCCTTAGCCCAGACGGATACGCAGTATTTT; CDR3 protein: CASSLAPLAQTDTQYF
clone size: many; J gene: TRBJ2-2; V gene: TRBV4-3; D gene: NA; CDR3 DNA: TGCGCCAGCAGCCAAGATCGGGCAGCGCGGAACACCGGGGAGCTGTTTTTT; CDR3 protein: CASSQDRAARNTGELFF
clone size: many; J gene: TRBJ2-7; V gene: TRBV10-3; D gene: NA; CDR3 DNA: TGTGCCATCAGTGAGTCGGTGGGCAGATCCTACGAGCAGTACTTC; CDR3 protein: CAISESVGRSYEQYF
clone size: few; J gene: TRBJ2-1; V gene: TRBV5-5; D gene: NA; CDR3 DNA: TGTGCCAGCAGCTTGGAGGGGATCCCCAACAATGAGCAGTTCTTC; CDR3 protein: CASSLEGIPNNEQFF
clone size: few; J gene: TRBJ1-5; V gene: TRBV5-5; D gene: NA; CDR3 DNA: TGTGCCAGCAGCCTAGAAGACAGATATCAGCCCCAGCATTTT; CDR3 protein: CASSLEDRYQPQHF
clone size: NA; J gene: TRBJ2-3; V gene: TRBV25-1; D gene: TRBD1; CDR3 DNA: TGTGCCAGCAGCAGACGAGACAGGGTCACAGATACGCAGTATTTT; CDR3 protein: CASSRRDRVTDTQYF
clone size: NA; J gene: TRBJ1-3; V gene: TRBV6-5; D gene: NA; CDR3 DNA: TGTGCCAGCAGTTACAAGGCTTCAGGGAGGGAAAACACCATATATTTT; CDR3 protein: CASSYKASGRENTIYF
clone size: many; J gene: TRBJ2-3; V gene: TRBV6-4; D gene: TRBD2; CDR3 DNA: TGTGCCAGCAAGCGCAGCGGGGGATCAGATACGCAGTATTTT; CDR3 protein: CASKRSGGSDTQYF
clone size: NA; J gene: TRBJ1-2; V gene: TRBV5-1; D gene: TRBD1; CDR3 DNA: TGCGCCAGCAGCTTGGTGGGGACAGGGGGACGTTATGGCTACACCTTC; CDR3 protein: CASSLVGTGGRYGYTF
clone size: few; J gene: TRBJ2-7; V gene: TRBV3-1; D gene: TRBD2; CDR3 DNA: TGTGCCAGCAGCCCCGGGACTAGCGGGGGGCTCGGCGAGCAGTACTTC; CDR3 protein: CASSPGTSGGLGEQYF
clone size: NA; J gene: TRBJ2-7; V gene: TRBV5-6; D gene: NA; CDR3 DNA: TGTGCCAGCAGCTTATGGGACGCCTCCTACGAGCAGTACTTC; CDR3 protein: CASSLWDASYEQYF
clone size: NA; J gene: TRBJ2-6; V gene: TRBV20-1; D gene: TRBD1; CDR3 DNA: TGCAGTGCTAGAACGACAGGGTATGGGGCCAACGTCCTGACTTTC; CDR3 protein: CSARTTGYGANVLTF
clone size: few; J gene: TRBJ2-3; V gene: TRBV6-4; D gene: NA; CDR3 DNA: TGTGCCAGCAGTTCGTGGGGGAGCCCGGCAGATACGCAGTATTTT; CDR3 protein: CASSSWGSPADTQYF
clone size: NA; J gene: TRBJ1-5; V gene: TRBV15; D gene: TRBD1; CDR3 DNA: TGTGCCACCAGCGGCTGGGACAGCCGAGGGAGCAATCAGCCCCAGCATTTT; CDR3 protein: CATSGWDSRGSNQPQHF
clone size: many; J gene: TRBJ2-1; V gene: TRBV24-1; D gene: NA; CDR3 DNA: TGTGCCACCAGTGCCCGATCCAATGAGCAGTTCTTC; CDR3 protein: CATSARSNEQFF
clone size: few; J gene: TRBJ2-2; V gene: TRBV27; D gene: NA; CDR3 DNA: TGTGCCAGCAGTTTTTTGGGGGCGACGTTTGGCACCGGGGAGCTGTTTTTT; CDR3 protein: CASSFLGATFGTGELFF
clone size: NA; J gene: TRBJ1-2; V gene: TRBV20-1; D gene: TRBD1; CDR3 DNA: TGCAGTGCTGTACATAATCCCGGACAGGGAGGGTATGGCTACACCTTC; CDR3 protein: CSAVHNPGQGGYGYTF
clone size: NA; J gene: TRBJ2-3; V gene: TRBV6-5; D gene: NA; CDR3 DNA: TGTGCCAGCAGCTACGGGCAGACCACAGATACGCAGTATTTT; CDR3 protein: CASSYGQTTDTQYF
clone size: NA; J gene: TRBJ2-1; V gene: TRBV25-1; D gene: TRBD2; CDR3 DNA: TGTGCCAGCAGTGATAGCGGGGGGGCTAATGAGCAGTTCTTC; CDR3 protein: CASSDSGGANEQFF
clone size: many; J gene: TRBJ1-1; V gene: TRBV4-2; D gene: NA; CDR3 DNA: TGTGCCAGCAGCCAAGAAACTCCCGGGAGGAACACTGAAGCTTTCTTT; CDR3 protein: CASSQETPGRNTEAFF
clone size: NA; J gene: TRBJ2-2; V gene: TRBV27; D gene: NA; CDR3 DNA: TGTGCCAGCACCCAGGACGGAGTGAACACCGGGGAGCTGTTTTTT; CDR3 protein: CASTQDGVNTGELFF
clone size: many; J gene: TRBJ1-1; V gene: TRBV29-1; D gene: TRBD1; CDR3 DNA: TGCAGCGTTGTTCCGGACAGGGGGATCACTGAAGCTTTCTTT; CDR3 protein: CSVVPDRGITEAFF
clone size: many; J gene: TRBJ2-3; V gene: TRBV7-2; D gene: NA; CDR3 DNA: TGTGCCAGCAGCTTCCAGGGGATGTTCACAGATACGCAGTATTTT; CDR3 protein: CASSFQGMFTDTQYF
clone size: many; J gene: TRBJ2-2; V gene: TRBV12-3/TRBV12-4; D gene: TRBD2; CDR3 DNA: TGTGCCAGCAGTTTACTAGCGGGGGGCACCGGGGAGCTGTTTTTT; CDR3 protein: CASSLLAGGTGELFF
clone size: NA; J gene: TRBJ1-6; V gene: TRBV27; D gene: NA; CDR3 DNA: TGTGCCAGCACCTTACGGGGGGCCAATTCACCCCTCCACTTT; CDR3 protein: CASTLRGANSPLHF
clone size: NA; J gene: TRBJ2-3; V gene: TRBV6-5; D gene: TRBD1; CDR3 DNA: TGTGCCAGCAGTTACGGGACAGACATTAGCACAGATACGCAGTATTTT; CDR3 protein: CASSYGTDISTDTQYF
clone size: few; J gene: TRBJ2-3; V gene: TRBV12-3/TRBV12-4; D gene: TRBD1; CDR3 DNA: TGTGCCAGCAGTTTTGAAGAAGAACAGGGGATTGGTTTCACAGATACGCAGTATTTT; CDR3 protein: CASSFEEEQGIGFTDTQYF
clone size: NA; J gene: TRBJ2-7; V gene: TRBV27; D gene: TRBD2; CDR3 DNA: TGTGCCAGCAGCCCTTCTAGCGGGGACACCTACGAGCAGTACTTC; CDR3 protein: CASSPSSGDTYEQYF
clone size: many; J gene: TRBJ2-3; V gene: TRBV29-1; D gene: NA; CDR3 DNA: TGCAGCGGGCAGGGACTCCTGACAGATACGCAGTATTTT; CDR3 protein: CSGQGLLTDTQYF
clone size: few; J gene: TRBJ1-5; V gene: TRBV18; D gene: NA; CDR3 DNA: TGTGCCAGCTCACTGGACCGGGACAGCAATCAGCCCCAGCATTTT; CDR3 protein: CASSLDRDSNQPQHF
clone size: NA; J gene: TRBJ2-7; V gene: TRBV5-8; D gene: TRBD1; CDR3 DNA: TGTGCCAGCAGCATGACGGGACAGGGATCAAACGAGCAGTACTTC; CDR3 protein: CASSMTGQGSNEQYF
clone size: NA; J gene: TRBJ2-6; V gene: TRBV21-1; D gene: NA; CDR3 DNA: TGTGCCAGCAGCAGGGACAGGAACTCTGGGGCCAACGTCCTGACTTTC; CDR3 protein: CASSRDRNSGANVLTF
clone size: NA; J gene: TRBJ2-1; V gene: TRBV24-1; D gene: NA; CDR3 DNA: TGTGCCACCAGTGGTTCGCCCTACAATGAGCAGTTCTTC; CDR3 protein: CATSGSPYNEQFF
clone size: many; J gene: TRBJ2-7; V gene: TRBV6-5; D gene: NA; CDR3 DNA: TGTGCCAGCTCTCCCGGACAAGGGGGTCTCTTGGAGCAGTACTTC; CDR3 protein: CASSPGQGGLLEQYF
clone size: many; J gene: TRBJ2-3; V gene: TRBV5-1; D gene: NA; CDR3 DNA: TGCGCCAGCAGCTTACGGGGGGATACGCAGTATTTT; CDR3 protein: CASSLRGDTQYF
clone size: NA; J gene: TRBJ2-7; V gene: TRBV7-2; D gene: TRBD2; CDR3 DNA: TGTGCCAGCAGCTCGCAACTAGCGCTTTCGGGAGTCGAGCAGTACTTC; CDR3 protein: CASSSQLALSGVEQYF
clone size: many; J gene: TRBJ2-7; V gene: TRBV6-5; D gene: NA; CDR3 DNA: TGTGCCAGCACCAATAAGGGCATCGGGAGCTCCTACGAGCAGTACTTC; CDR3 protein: CASTNKGIGSSYEQYF
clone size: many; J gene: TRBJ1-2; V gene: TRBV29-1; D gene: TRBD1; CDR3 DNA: TGCAGCGTCAGGGGGACAGGGGGCCCCTCCACCTTC; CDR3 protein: CSVRGTGGPSTF
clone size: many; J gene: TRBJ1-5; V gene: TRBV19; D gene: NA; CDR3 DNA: TGTGCCAGTAGCCCATGGCTTCGGGCCAGAGACAGTCAGCCCCAGCATTTT; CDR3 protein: CASSPWLRARDSQPQHF
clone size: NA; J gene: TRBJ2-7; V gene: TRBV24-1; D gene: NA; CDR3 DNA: TGTGCCACCAGTTCGGATACCTACGAGCAGTACTTC; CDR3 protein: CATSSDTYEQYF
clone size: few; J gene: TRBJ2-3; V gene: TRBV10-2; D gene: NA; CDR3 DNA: TGCGCCACCCGCGGGTACGTTAGCGGAACTGGGGCAGATACGCAGTATTTT; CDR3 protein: CATRGYVSGTGADTQYF
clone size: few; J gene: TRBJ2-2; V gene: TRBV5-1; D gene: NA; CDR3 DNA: TGCGCCAGCGTGGCAGGGGACACCGGGGAGCTGTTTTTT; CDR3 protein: CASVAGDTGELFF
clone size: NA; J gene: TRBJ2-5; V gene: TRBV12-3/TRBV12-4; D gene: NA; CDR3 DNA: TGTGCCAGCAGTTCAACAACACCTCATGAACCGACTCCCCAGGAGACCCAGTACTTC; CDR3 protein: CASSSTTPHEPTPQETQYF
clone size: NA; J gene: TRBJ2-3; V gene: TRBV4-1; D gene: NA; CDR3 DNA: TGCGCCAGCAGCCAAGGATCGCGGGGCCACACAGATACGCAGTATTTT; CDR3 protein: CASSQGSRGHTDTQYF
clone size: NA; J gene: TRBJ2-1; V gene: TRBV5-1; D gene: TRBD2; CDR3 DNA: TGCGCCAGCAGCGTGACTAGCGGGGGGGCCACTGAGCAGTTCTTC; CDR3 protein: CASSVTSGGATEQFF
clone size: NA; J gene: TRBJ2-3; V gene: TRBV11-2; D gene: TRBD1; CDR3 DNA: TGTGCCAGCAGCTCGAGTCCGGGACAGGGGGGAAGCACAGATACGCAGTATTTT; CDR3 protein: CASSSSPGQGGSTDTQYF
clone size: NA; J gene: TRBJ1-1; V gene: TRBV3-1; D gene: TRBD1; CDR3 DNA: TGTGCCAGCAGCTGGGGACAGGCGATGAACACTGAAGCTTTCTTT; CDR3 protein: CASSWGQAMNTEAFF
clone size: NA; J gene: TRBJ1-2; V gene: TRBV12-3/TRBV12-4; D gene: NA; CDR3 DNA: TGTGCCAGCAGTGACCAGGGGAACTATGGCTACACCTTC; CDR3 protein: CASSDQGNYGYTF
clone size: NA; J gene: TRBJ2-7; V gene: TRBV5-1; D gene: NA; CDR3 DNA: TGCGCCAGCAGCTGGGCTGGGGGAGCAGATGGCTTGGAGCAGTACTTC; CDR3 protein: CASSWAGGADGLEQYF
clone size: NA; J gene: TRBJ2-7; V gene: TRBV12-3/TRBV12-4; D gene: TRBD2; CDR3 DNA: TGTGCCAGCAGTTCTCCCGGACTAGCTCTAAGCTCCTACGAGCAGTACTTC; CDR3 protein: CASSSPGLALSSYEQYF
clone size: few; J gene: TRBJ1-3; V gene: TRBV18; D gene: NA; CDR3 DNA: TGTGCCAGCTCACTAGACAGAATCTCTGGAAACACCATATATTTT; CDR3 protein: CASSLDRISGNTIYF
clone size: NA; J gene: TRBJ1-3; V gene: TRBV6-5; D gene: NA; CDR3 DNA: TGTGCCAGCAGTTGGCTGGCAGGCAGCGGAAACACCATATATTTT; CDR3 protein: CASSWLAGSGNTIYF